A single sample is the source of the 24 T cell receptor beta chains below, sequenced in a study of cytomegalovirus exposure and HLA in healthy donors. PCR was performed using 60 Vbeta and 13 Jbeta primers. The data were produced by immunoSEQ multiplex PCR, yet TCRdb's version contains in-frame clones alone and is incomplete. The sample carries about 160,000 clones, roughly 70% recorded once. The sample was PBMCs. These TCRs come from a man in his forties in good health and CMV-seropositive.

This chain links TRBV5-1 with TRBJ2-7; 7 nucleotides agree with TRBD1. The germline CDR1 and CDR2 sequences are SGHRS and YFSETQ. The CDR3 is 14 amino acids. V lost 3 bases to trimming and J lost 2 bases; unmatched junction nucleotides: 5. This CDR3 is CASSSTTGTYEQYF. The CDR3, as DNA: TGCGCCAGCAGCTCGACGACAGGGACCTACGAGCAGTACTTC.

The chain combines TRBV18 with TRBJ2-7, with 7 bases lining up with TRBD2. The CDR3 is 14 amino acids. CDR1 and CDR2 from the germline V gene are KGHSH and LQKENI. V gave up 3 bases and J gave up 3 bases; unmatched junction bases: 5. This chain's CDR3 is CASSPGGVGYEQYF. The DNA of the CDR3 is TGTGCCAGCTCACCGGGGGGGGTAGGCTACGAGCAGTACTTC. The full variable domain, its missing parts supplied by reference TRBV18 and TRBJ2-7, is NAGVMQNPRHLVRRRGQEARLRCSPMKGHSHVYWYRQLPEEGLKFMVYLQKENIIDESGMPKERFSAEFPKEGPSILRIQQVVRGDSAAYFCASSPGGVGYEQYFGPGTRLTVT.

V gene TRBV4-2 combines with J gene TRBJ1-6; 8 bases are shared with TRBD1. V was pared by 3 bases and J by 10 bases, with 8 bases of the junction left unmatched. There are 15 residues in the CDR3. The germline CDR1 and CDR2 sequences are LGHNA and YNFKEQ. CDR3 amino acids: CASSQSTGERSPLHF. CDR3 sequence (DNA): TGTGCCAGCAGCCAGTCGACAGGGGAACGATCACCCCTCCACTTT.

V gene TRBV13 combines with J gene TRBJ2-1; D unresolved. CDR3 length: 16 residues. The V end lost 1 base, the J end lost 1 base, and 11 bases lay between the germline ends. Germline V gene data show CDR1 as PRHDT and CDR2 as FYEKMQ (reference sequence). This chain's CDR3 is CASSLEFSGSYNEQFF. DNA of the CDR3: TGTGCCAGCAGCTTAGAGTTCTCCGGGTCCTACAATGAGCAGTTCTTC.

CDR3 residues: CASSLDRGDTGELFF. The CDR3 nucleotides are TGTGCCAGCAGCTTGGACAGGGGTGACACCGGGGAGCTGTTTTTT. The chain couples TRBV7-2 to TRBJ2-2, with TRBD1 matching over 9 bases. The CDR3 contains 15 residues. The germline CDR1 and CDR2 sequences are SGHTA and FQGNSA. The V segment lost 3 bases and the J segment 3 bases; nucleotides outside the gene matches: 2. Filled out from reference TRBV7-2 and TRBJ2-2, the complete variable domain reads GAGVSQSPSNKVTEKGKDVELRCDPISGHTALYWYRQSLGQGLEFLIYFQGNSAPDKSGLPSDRFSAERTGGSVSTLTIQRTQQEDSAVYLCASSLDRGDTGELFFGEGSRLTVL.

A note on this clone: A junction boundary mismatches the germline segment, possibly from a read error. The chain couples TRBV7-9 to TRBJ2-7; D is uncertain. This CDR3 is 14 amino acids long. Looked up from germline, CDR1 is SEHNR and CDR2 is FQNEAQ (reference sequence). CDR3 region: CSSSLELRFNEQYF. The CDR3 coding sequence is TGTTCCAGCAGCTTAGAGTTACGGTTTAACGAGCAGTACTTC.

This sequence joins TRBV7-2 and TRBJ1-2; the match to TRBD1 covers 7 bases. Germline trimming cut 5 bases from V and 0 bases from J; bases unmatched to any gene: 6. The germline CDR1 and CDR2 sequences are SGHTA and FQGNSA. The CDR3 totals 15 residues. CDR3 in amino acids: CASSNQGVSNYGYTF. In nucleotides, the CDR3 is TGTGCCAGCAGCAACCAGGGGGTATCTAACTATGGCTACACCTTC.

The chain carries TRBV4-1 and TRBJ2-3, with TRBD2 as a possible D gene (5 bases). V was cut by 1 base and J by 3 bases, with 14 bases left in between. Germline-derived CDR1 and CDR2 are MGHRA and YSYEKL. This CDR3 is built from 16 residues. The CDR3 coding sequence is TGCGCCAGCAGCCAAGTCGTCGGGGTTGGGACAGATACGCAGTATTTT. Amino acid sequence: CASSQVVGVGTDTQYF.

The V and J genes are TRBV12-5 and TRBJ2-5; 7 positions match TRBD2. The J call may not be correct, given that the DNA end is closer to TRBJ2-7. The germline V gene encodes CDR1 LGHNT and CDR2 FRNRAP. The CDR3 contains 15 residues. The CDR3: CASGRGVTELYEQYF. In DNA, the CDR3 is TGTGCTAGTGGTCGGGGGGTAACAGAGCTTTACGAGCAGTACTTC.

This clone was found a few times. This chain links TRBV19 with TRBJ2-4, with 7 positions matching TRBD1. The CDR3 totals 15 residues. CDR1 is LNHDA and CDR2 is SQIVND in the germline V gene (reference sequence). J was trimmed by 11 bases and V by 0 bases; bases with no gene match: 10. The CDR3: CASSIDTYRGSLQYF. The CDR3 DNA is TGTGCCAGTAGTATAGACACCTACAGGGGTAGTCTTCAGTACTTC.

This chain uses TRBV27 with TRBJ2-3, with 12 bases fitting TRBD2. The CDR3 runs 18 residues. V gave up 6 bases and J gave up 0 bases; unmatched junction bases: 10. Germline V gene sequence: CDR1 MNHEY, CDR2 SMNVEV (reference sequence). CDR3 sequence (DNA): TGTGCCAGCAGCAGACTAGCGGGGGCCTCTATTAGCACAGATACGCAGTATTTT. Its protein is CASSRLAGASISTDTQYF.

The rearrangement joins TRBV11-2 to TRBJ1-1; 8 positions match TRBD1. The CDR3 loop spans 15 amino acids. CDR1 and CDR2 from the germline V gene are SGHAT and FQNNGV. Unmatched junction bases numbered 4, after V lost 3 bases and J lost 1 base. The chain's CDR3 is CASSLSGGRNTEAFF. The CDR3 coding sequence is TGTGCCAGCAGCTTGTCAGGGGGCCGGAACACTGAAGCTTTCTTT.

V and J are TRBV11-2 and TRBJ2-5; 11 nucleotides match TRBD2. Germline V gives CDR1 SGHAT, CDR2 FQNNGV. The CDR3 is 16 residues long. Trimming took 4 bases from V and 2 from J; bases not matched to a gene: 6. The CDR3 region has the DNA TGTGCCAGCAGCTACGGGACTAGCGGACCACAAGAGACCCAGTACTTC. It is translated as CASSYGTSGPQETQYF.

The chain has TRBV27 and TRBJ1-2, with TRBD1 matching over 10 bases. With V trimmed by 5 bases and J by 7 bases, 7 bases remained unmatched. The CDR3 spans 14 residues. CDR1 and CDR2 from the germline V gene are MNHEY and SMNVEV (reference sequence). The CDR3 reads CASSAGTGECGYTF. As DNA, the CDR3 is TGTGCCAGCAGTGCCGGGACAGGGGAATGTGGCTACACCTTC.

This clone was recorded only once. The chain employs TRBV14 and TRBJ2-6, with 7 bases lining up with TRBD1. The trim removed 4 bases at V and 1 base at J, leaving 7 bases unmatched. The CDR3 is 17 amino acids. Looked up from germline, CDR1 is SGHDN and CDR2 is FVKESK. The CDR3 nucleotides are TGTGCCAGCAGCCGTCGGACAGGCAGATCTGGGGCCAACGTCCTGACTTTC. Translating gives CASSRRTGRSGANVLTF.

This clone was counted only a few times. A junction end diverges from the germline sequence, so it may reflect a read error. The chain uses TRBV10-3 and TRBJ1-3; possibly TRBD1 for D (5 bases). Germline CDR1 and CDR2: ENHRY and SYGVKD. The CDR3 is 16 residues long. CDR3 residues: CASSRSRKGRGNTIYF. The DNA of the CDR3 is TGTGCCAGCAGTCGCTCCCGCAAGGGGCGAGGAAACACCATATATTTT.

The J gene is TRBJ1-4, the V gene TRBV7-2; D is unclear. V lost 2 bases, J lost 3 bases, and 13 bases lay in between. CDR1 and CDR2 from the germline V gene are SGHTA and FQGNSA. The CDR3 sequence is 16 residues long. The CDR3 nucleotides read TGTGCCAGCAGCTTATTTTCGGGAGCTGCTAATGAAAAACTGTTTTTT. The encoded protein is CASSLFSGAANEKLFF.

The chain recombines TRBV27 with TRBJ2-5; 11 bases are shared with TRBD2. V lost 5 bases and J lost 3; bases outside the gene matches: 8. The CDR3 has 16 residues. Germline V gene data show CDR1 as MNHEY and CDR2 as SMNVEV (reference sequence). This CDR3 is CASSPTGLAVKETQYF. CDR3 coding DNA: TGTGCCAGCAGTCCCACGGGACTAGCGGTCAAAGAGACCCAGTACTTC.

This clone appeared a single time. The rearrangement links TRBV7-2 to TRBJ2-6; D ambiguous. The germline V and J ends were trimmed by 4 bases and 0 bases, with 13 bases remaining between them. This CDR3 has 17 residues. CDR1 SGHTA and CDR2 FQGNSA come from the germline V gene. Here the CDR3 reads CASSSIAGNSGANVLTF. The CDR3 nucleotides read TGTGCCAGCAGCTCGATCGCAGGAAACTCTGGGGCCAACGTCCTGACTTTC.

This chain uses TRBV10-3 with TRBJ1-1, with 9 nucleotides matching TRBD1. With 9 bases clipped from V and 7 bases from J, the junction kept 9 bases outside the gene matches. From germline, CDR1 is ENHRY and CDR2 SYGVKD. The CDR3 consists of 13 residues. The CDR3 DNA sequence: TGTGCCATTAAAGGGACAGGGCCCGTTGAAGCTTTCTTT. Residues: CAIKGTGPVEAFF.

The V and J genes are TRBV7-2 and TRBJ1-2, with 8 bases matching TRBD1. The CDR3 runs 14 residues. Germline V lookup: CDR1 SGHTA, CDR2 FQGNSA. The junction had 7 bases not matched to a gene; V was cut back by 5 bases and J by 5 bases. The CDR3 region has the DNA TGTGCCAGCAGCCTACCGGACAGGGATTATGGCTACACCTTC. Amino acid sequence: CASSLPDRDYGYTF.

CDR3 sequence: CASSQDAWDRDGYTF. DNA of the CDR3: TGCGCCAGCAGCCAAGATGCCTGGGACAGGGATGGCTACACCTTC. The chain combines TRBV4-3 with TRBJ1-2; 9 bases are shared with TRBD1. The germline gives CDR1 LGHNA, CDR2 YSLEER. V was pared by 0 bases and J by 6 bases, with 5 bases of the junction left unmatched. The CDR3 contains 15 residues.

The chain recombines TRBV7-9 with TRBJ2-7; TRBD2 matches at 8 bases. Germline values: CDR1 SEHNR, CDR2 FQNEAQ (reference sequence). V was pared by 5 bases and J by 2 bases, with 8 bases of the junction left unmatched. This CDR3 has 15 amino acids. CDR3 sequence reads: CASSGGRGGTYEQYF. The DNA of the CDR3 is TGTGCCAGCAGCGGGGGTCGGGGGGGAACCTACGAGCAGTACTTC.

The genes are TRBV19 and TRBJ2-7; D perhaps matches TRBD1 (6 bases). The CDR3 sequence is 12 residues long. The V gene's germline CDR1 is LNHDA and CDR2 SQIVND (reference sequence). V gave up 8 bases and J gave up 0 bases, with 8 bases separating them. CDR3 sequence (DNA): TGTGCCAGTGGACAGAACTCCTACGAGCAGTACTTC. Amino acids: CASGQNSYEQYF.